Listed below are T cell receptor beta chains from one sample, sequenced in a study of CD4+ T cells in melanoma. The method was immunoSEQ multiplex PCR; TCRdb's version includes in-frame clones alone and lacks a portion of them. The table lists 11,000 to 15,000 clones, 68% of them singletons. The sample comprised cells from a culture (not recorded whether cultured in vitro). The receptors stem from a human donor with melanoma. Both conserved end residues are part of each CDR3. A D gene is named only where the DNA matches it firmly. Clone size appears in some rows only: once, few, many, or a class for an expanded clone.

D,J,size,V,DNA,CDR3
NA,TRBJ2-2,few,TRBV30,TGTGCCTGGAGTTCAGGGGCCGACGCCGGGGAGCTGTTTTTT,CAWSSGADAGELFF
NA,TRBJ2-5,NA,TRBV12-5,TGTGCTAGTGGTTCTCAGGGTGGACAAGAGACCCAGTACTTC,CASGSQGGQETQYF
NA,TRBJ1-1,NA,TRBV30,TGTGCCTGGAGTGACTATTCTGAAGCTTTCTTT,CAWSDYSEAFF
NA,TRBJ1-2,NA,TRBV14,TGTGCCAGCAGCCGAGGCAGATCCTCTTACTATGGCTACACCTTC,CASSRGRSSYYGYTF
NA,TRBJ2-5,NA,TRBV5-1,TGCGCCAGCAGCTTGGTGCCCCAAGAGACCCAGTACTTC,CASSLVPQETQYF
NA,TRBJ1-3,NA,TRBV29-1,TGCAGCGGGGGGGGTGGAGTGACTGGAAACACCATATATTTT,CSGGGGVTGNTIYF
NA,TRBJ2-2,NA,TRBV5-4,TGTGCCAGCAGCCCCACGGGTGCCACCGGGGAGCTGTTTTTT,CASSPTGATGELFF
NA,TRBJ1-2,once,TRBV4-2,TGTGCCAGCAGCTTGGGGCAGGGGCAGGGGGGCTACACCTTC,CASSLGQGQGGYTF
NA,TRBJ1-1,few,TRBV5-8,TGTGCCAGCAGCCAAGGGGGGGGATGGAACACTGAAGCTTTCTTT,CASSQGGGWNTEAFF
NA,TRBJ1-1,few,TRBV13,TGTGCCAGCAGCTTAACCCCAGGTGAAGCTTTCTTT,CASSLTPGEAFF
TRBD2,TRBJ2-5,few,TRBV30,TGTGCCTGGAGTGTACCGGGACTAGCGGGGGGCCGGACCCAGTACTTC,CAWSVPGLAGGRTQYF
NA,TRBJ1-5,NA,TRBV4-1,TGCGCCAGCAGCCAAGATCCGGGGGGATGGCAGCCCCAGCATTTT,CASSQDPGGWQPQHF
NA,TRBJ2-3,few,TRBV30,TGTGCCTGGAGTTCTGCAGATACGCAGTATTTT,CAWSSADTQYF
NA,TRBJ2-2,NA,TRBV2,TGTGCCAGCAGGAGCAGGGGAAACACCGGGGAGCTGTTTTTT,CASRSRGNTGELFF
TRBD1,TRBJ2-7,NA,TRBV5-6,TGTGCCAGCAGCGTAACCCGACAGGGTGGGGAGCAGTACTTC,CASSVTRQGGEQYF
NA,TRBJ2-3,NA,TRBV27,TGTGCCAGCAGTCGGGTGGTCAGGACAGATACGCAGTATTTT,CASSRVVRTDTQYF
TRBD1,TRBJ2-4,NA,TRBV18,TGTGCCAGCTCACCGGACAGGGGGGGACTGCAGTACTTC,CASSPDRGGLQYF
NA,TRBJ2-3,once,TRBV4-1,TGCGCCAGCAGCCAAGGGTTAGGGATCGGCCGCCGGGATACGCAGTATTTT,CASSQGLGIGRRDTQYF
NA,TRBJ2-7,NA,TRBV5-1,TGCGCCAGCAGCTTGGCTTCACAGGGAGGAAAATACGAGCAGTACTTC,CASSLASQGGKYEQYF
NA,TRBJ1-5,NA,TRBV19,TGTGCCAGTAGGGAAGGGCTCTATAGCAATCAGCCCCAGCATTTT,CASREGLYSNQPQHF
TRBD1,TRBJ2-7,few,TRBV19,TGTGCCAGTAGCAGGGACAGGGGTTCCTGGGGCTCCTACGAGCAGTACTTC,CASSRDRGSWGSYEQYF
NA,TRBJ2-2,few,TRBV5-1,TGCGCCAGCAGCTCCAGGGGGGAGCTGTTTTTT,CASSSRGELFF
NA,TRBJ2-3,NA,TRBV5-6,TGTGCCAGCAGCTTGAGAGGGGGGGCCACGGATACGCAGTATTTT,CASSLRGGATDTQYF
NA,TRBJ2-7,NA,TRBV6-5,TGTGCCAGCAGTCAAAAGACGGTCCCCTACGAGCAGTACTTC,CASSQKTVPYEQYF
TRBD1,TRBJ2-3,NA,TRBV19,TGTGCCAGTAGTATAGATCTGGACAGGGGGGCAGATACGCAGTATTTT,CASSIDLDRGADTQYF
NA,TRBJ1-1,NA,TRBV30,TGTGCCTGGAGTTATGGACCTCCGAACACTGAAGCTTTCTTT,CAWSYGPPNTEAFF
NA,TRBJ2-5,NA,TRBV7-9,TGTGCCAGCAGCTTCGGGGCAGGGCTTGGAGAGACCCAGTACTTC,CASSFGAGLGETQYF
NA,TRBJ1-1,NA,TRBV4-1,TGCGCCAGCAGCCTTCAGGGACACATGCCTCCTGAAGCTTTCTTT,CASSLQGHMPPEAFF
TRBD1,TRBJ2-5,NA,TRBV5-1,TGCGCCAGCAGCTTGTTCAATTGGGACAGGAGAGAGACCCAGTACTTC,CASSLFNWDRRETQYF
NA,TRBJ2-1,NA,TRBV18,TGTGCCAGCTCACCGGGCAGGGGATCCTACAATGAGCAGTTCTTC,CASSPGRGSYNEQFF
NA,TRBJ2-3,NA,TRBV7-6,TGTGCCTTATGGTATTACCGGTACACAGATACGCAGTATTTT,CALWYYRYTDTQYF
NA,TRBJ2-3,NA,TRBV6-1,TGTGCCAGCAGTGGCCAGGATACGCAGTATTTT,CASSGQDTQYF
NA,TRBJ2-3,NA,TRBV9,TGTGCCAGCAGCGTAGCTCTAGGGGGCACAGATACGCAGTATTTT,CASSVALGGTDTQYF
NA,TRBJ2-5,NA,TRBV29-1,TGCAGCGTTGTGGATACAGGAGTACAAGAGACCCAGTACTTC,CSVVDTGVQETQYF
NA,TRBJ1-2,NA,TRBV5-6,TGTGCCAGCAGCTTGACAGGAATAATCTATGGCTACACCTTC,CASSLTGIIYGYTF
NA,TRBJ2-7,NA,TRBV6-5,TGTGCCAGCAGAGAGGGAAGCTCAAGCTACGAGCAGTACTTC,CASREGSSSYEQYF
NA,TRBJ2-4,once,TRBV20-1,TGCAGTGCTAGGTGGTACGGCATTCAGTACTTC,CSARWYGIQYF
NA,TRBJ1-2,NA,TRBV7-8,TGTGCCAGCAGCCCGCAGACCAACTATGGCTACACCTTC,CASSPQTNYGYTF
TRBD1,TRBJ1-2,NA,TRBV5-4,TGTGCCAGCAGCTTGGGTGGGCCAGGGGGCGCGAAGATGTATGGCTACACCTTC,CASSLGGPGGAKMYGYTF
NA,TRBJ1-6,NA,TRBV9,TGTGCCAGCAGCGTAGACGGGGGGAACTCACCCCTCCACTTT,CASSVDGGNSPLHF
NA,TRBJ2-5,NA,TRBV27,TGTGCCAGCAGTCCACGGGGGGCCGACCTTTCAGAGACCCAGTACTTC,CASSPRGADLSETQYF
TRBD2,TRBJ2-7,NA,TRBV6-5,TGTGCCACCAAGAGGACTAGCGGGGGGGCCTACGAGCAGTACTTC,CATKRTSGGAYEQYF